The rows below give T cell receptor beta chains drawn from one sample of a study of CD8+ T cells in alopecia areata. The assay was immunoSEQ multiplex PCR, and TCRdb's table has in-frame clones only and misses some. This sample has hundreds of thousands of clones; more than 60% occur once, and the top ten carry 1% to 1.5%. The sequencing here drew on CD4+ T cells sorted from blood, taken around week 46, from a patient treated with tofacitinib. These receptors originate from a human donor with alopecia areata. CDR3s include the opening cysteine and the closing phenylalanine or tryptophan. D genes are given only for firm matches. Clone size is shown for a subset of rows, as once, few, many or a class of expanded clone.

CDR3 DNA | CDR3 protein | V gene | D gene | J gene | clone size
TGTGCCAGCAGCCCCCGGACAGGGGTGGGCTACACCTTC | CASSPRTGVGYTF | TRBV11-2 | TRBD1 | TRBJ1-2 | -
TGTGCCTGGAGTCAGACAGGGGAAGGAAACACCATATATTTT | CAWSQTGEGNTIYF | TRBV30 | TRBD1 | TRBJ1-3 | once
TGTGCCAGCAGCTTAGTGGTGCCAGCGCCCGAGCAGTACTTC | CASSLVVPAPEQYF | TRBV7-9 | - | TRBJ2-7 | -
TGTGCCAGCAGCGTAAGTGACAAGCGAGATTCACCCCTCCACTTT | CASSVSDKRDSPLHF | TRBV9 | - | TRBJ1-6 | -
TGCAGCGTTGGCGGGGGAGCGAACACCGGGGAGCTGTTTTTT | CSVGGGANTGELFF | TRBV29-1 | TRBD2 | TRBJ2-2 | -
TGTGCCAGCAGCCCCTGGGACCTTCTCTCCTATGGCTACACCTTC | CASSPWDLLSYGYTF | TRBV7-2 | - | TRBJ1-2 | few
TGTGCCAGTAGTTGGGGGCGGGGAAGCACAGATACGCAGTATTTT | CASSWGRGSTDTQYF | TRBV19 | - | TRBJ2-3 | -
TGTGCCAGCAGCTTAGGTTCCCGTAGCAATCAGCCCCAGCATTTT | CASSLGSRSNQPQHF | TRBV7-2 | - | TRBJ1-5 | -
TGCAGCGCCCAGGGACAGGGGAGCACAGATACGCAGTATTTT | CSAQGQGSTDTQYF | TRBV29-1 | TRBD1 | TRBJ2-3 | few
TGTGCCAGTGGCACGGGTCAGCCCCAGCATTTT | CASGTGQPQHF | TRBV6-5 | - | TRBJ1-5 | -
TGTGCCAGCACCAGAACAGGGGGGGAAGCCAAAAACATTCAGTACTTC | CASTRTGGEAKNIQYF | TRBV2 | - | TRBJ2-4 | medium-sized
TGTGCCAGCAGCCCCCATGGGACGGGCAGGATGATGAACACTGAAGCTTTCTTT | CASSPHGTGRMMNTEAFF | TRBV9 | - | TRBJ1-1 | -
TGTGCCAGCAGTTACAAGCAGGTAGCCTACGAGCAGTACTTC | CASSYKQVAYEQYF | TRBV6-6 | - | TRBJ2-7 | -
TGTGCCAGCAGCGTAGAAGGGGATACGCAGTATTTT | CASSVEGDTQYF | TRBV9 | - | TRBJ2-3 | few
TGTGCCTGGAGTGACAGGGGGGATCATGGCTACACCTTC | CAWSDRGDHGYTF | TRBV30 | TRBD1 | TRBJ1-2 | -
TGTGCCAGCAGCTTTTTAGGGGCAAGTGTATTGGGGACGCAGTATTTT | CASSFLGASVLGTQYF | TRBV5-6 | - | TRBJ2-3 | -
TGTGCCAGCAGGACCCGACAGGGAGGATCACCCCTCCACTTT | CASRTRQGGSPLHF | TRBV7-9 | TRBD1 | TRBJ1-6 | -
TGTGCCAGCTCACAGGGGCTTTGGGAGACCCAGTACTTC | CASSQGLWETQYF | TRBV2 | TRBD1 | TRBJ2-5 | few
TGTGCCTGGAACCAGGATAGCAATCAGCCCCAGCATTTT | CAWNQDSNQPQHF | TRBV30 | - | TRBJ1-5 | -
TGTGCCAGCAGCGTAGGGGTCTTGGTCCCCACTCTAGCCAAAAACATTCAGTACTTC | CASSVGVLVPTLAKNIQYF | TRBV9 | - | TRBJ2-4 | -
TGTGCCAGCAGCTTGGCCGGGGAGGCACCCCTCCACTTT | CASSLAGEAPLHF | TRBV5-6 | - | TRBJ1-6 | -
TGTGCCTGGAGTGTTGGGCGACAGGGGGACACCTTC | CAWSVGRQGDTF | TRBV30 | TRBD1 | TRBJ1-2 | -
TGCGCCAGCAGCCAAGATCTACTAGCGGGGGACCAGTCCCAGTACTTC | CASSQDLLAGDQSQYF | TRBV4-3 | TRBD2 | TRBJ2-5 | medium-sized
TGTGCCAGCAGTGAGGTCGCAGATACGCAGTATTTT | CASSEVADTQYF | TRBV25-1 | - | TRBJ2-3 | -
TGCGCCAGCAGCCAAACTACAGAGTACCAAGAGACCCAGTACTTC | CASSQTTEYQETQYF | TRBV4-3 | - | TRBJ2-5 | few
TGTGCCAGCAGCGCAGACCAGGGTATCACTGAAGCTTTCTTT | CASSADQGITEAFF | TRBV9 | - | TRBJ1-1 | once
TGCGCCAGCAGCCAAGACTCTGGTAGCTCCTACGAGCAGTACTTC | CASSQDSGSSYEQYF | TRBV4-3 | - | TRBJ2-7 | -
TGTGCCTGGAGTAGTGACAGGGGTAGTTACAATGAGCAGTTCTTC | CAWSSDRGSYNEQFF | TRBV30 | TRBD1 | TRBJ2-1 | once